The 12 T cell receptor beta chains listed next were all sequenced from one sample in a study of quantifying T cell responses using KT2 cells. Across the study: RNA was reverse transcribed with TCR alpha and beta constant-region primers.

Each cDNA got a UMI-containing oligo ligated at its 3' end. The first PCR ran 4 to 5 cycles with an equimolar RC1.1 and RC1.2 beta primer mix. TCRdb recomputed calls from the UMI-ligation and nested PCR reads with MiXCR, one row per CDR3 protein. The sample has under 35,000 distinct CDR3 sequences; 7.3% are singletons. Sequencing was carried out using PBMCs spiked with cells of the T cell clone KT2. The source is a human donor.

This clonotype was observed at least ten times. This chain links TRBV7-3 with TRBJ1-2; no firm D call. CDR1 and CDR2 (germline): SGHTA, FQGTGA. V dropped 3 bases and J dropped 1 base, with 15 bases sitting between them. The length of the CDR3 is 16 residues. CDR3 loop: CASSFSLAPINYGYTF. The CDR3 bases are TGTGCCAGCAGCTTTTCTCTCGCGCCAATTAACTATGGCTACACCTTC.

This clonotype has just a few counts. V is TRBV9 and J is TRBJ2-1, with 11 bases identical to TRBD2. With 5 bases clipped from V and 9 bases from J, the junction kept 16 bases outside the gene matches. CDR3 length: 17 amino acids. CDR1 and CDR2 (germline): SGDLS, YYNGEE. The DNA of the CDR3 is TGTGCCAGCAGGCCGGCACCCACTAGCGGGGGTTGGGGTGAGCAGTTCTTC. It translates to CASRPAPTSGGWGEQFF.

In its sample, this clonotype was seen many times. V and J are TRBV10-2 and TRBJ1-6; no clear D gene. Germline CDR1 WSHSY, CDR2 SAAADI. The germline V and J ends were trimmed by 2 bases and 6 bases, with 11 bases remaining between them. There are 15 residues in the CDR3. The CDR3 DNA reads as TGCGCCAGCAGTGAGAGTCGGCTTCCTAATTCACCCCTCCACTTT. It specifies CASSESRLPNSPLHF.

In its sample, this clonotype was seen many times. CDR3 DNA: TGCAGTGCTAGAGATCTGGGACAGGCCGAAGAGACCCAGTACTTC. This encodes CSARDLGQAEETQYF. The J gene is TRBJ2-5, the V gene TRBV20-1; 8 bases are shared with TRBD1. CDR1 and CDR2 (germline): DFQATT, SNEGSKA (reference sequence). The CDR3 contains 15 residues. The ends lost 0 bases at V and 3 bases at J; junction bases unmatched: 6.

The sample holds many counts of this clonotype. CDR3 sequence: CSVGEGSNSPLHF. CDR3 sequence (DNA): TGCAGCGTTGGGGAGGGCAGTAATTCACCCCTCCACTTT. The V and J genes are TRBV29-1 and TRBJ1-6, with D hard to call. The germline gives CDR1 SQVTM, CDR2 ANQGSEA. The CDR3 consists of 13 residues. Trimming took off 4 bases at V and 6 bases at J, with 10 bases between the two ends.

This clonotype was observed at least ten times. The chain joins TRBV28 to TRBJ2-1, with D maybe TRBD2 (6 bases). The CDR3 has 16 amino acids. The V gene lost 7 bases and the J gene lost 0 bases, with 16 bases spanning the gap. CDR1 is MDHEN and CDR2 is SYDVKM in the germline V gene. In DNA, the CDR3 is TGTGCCAGCATATCGGCGGGGTTCCTCTCCTACAATGAGCAGTTCTTC. Protein product: CASISAGFLSYNEQFF. Full variable domain (remainder filled in from reference TRBV28 and TRBJ2-1): DVKVTQSSRYLVKRTGEKVFLECVQDMDHENMFWYRQDPGLGLRLIYFSYDVKMKEKGDIPEGYSVSREKKERFSLILESASTNQTSMYLCASISAGFLSYNEQFFGPGTRLTVL.

This clonotype turned up a few times. This sequence joins TRBV20-1 and TRBJ2-1; 7 bases fit TRBD2. Germline CDR1 DFQATT, CDR2 SNEGSKA (reference sequence). This CDR3 is built from 15 residues. With V trimmed by 4 bases and J by 4 bases, 10 bases remained unmatched. The CDR3 DNA is TGCAGTGCTATTCCGGGACTATCGGAGTACAATGAGCAGTTCTTC. This translates into CSAIPGLSEYNEQFF.

In its sample, this clonotype was seen many times. The chain is built from TRBV9 and TRBJ2-1; no definite D call. The CDR3 runs to 14 residues. Germline V lookup: CDR1 SGDLS, CDR2 YYNGEE. V was pared by 3 bases and J by 0 bases, with 7 bases between. CDR3 coding DNA: TGTGCCAGCAGCGCACACCGCTCCTACAATGAGCAGTTCTTC. Amino acids: CASSAHRSYNEQFF.

This clonotype was counted a few times. The CDR3 DNA sequence: TGTGCCAGCTCACCATTTGTCCAGCGGGATGGGAATGAGCAGTTCTTC. Translating gives CASSPFVQRDGNEQFF. The chain combines TRBV18 with TRBJ2-1; 7 bases fit TRBD2. CDR1 and CDR2 from the germline V gene are KGHSH and LQKENI. The trim removed 2 bases at V and 7 bases at J, leaving 11 bases unmatched. The CDR3 covers 16 residues.

The chain couples TRBV9 to TRBJ2-7, with D maybe TRBD1 (5 bases). CDR3 length: 15 amino acids. Trimming shortened V by 0 bases and J by 2 bases, and 12 bases separated the two germline ends. CDR1 and CDR2 from the germline V gene are SGDLS and YYNGEE. CDR3 in DNA: TGTGCCAGCAGCGTAGGGCTTCAGGGAACCTACGAGCAGTACTTC. Translation gives CASSVGLQGTYEQYF.

This clonotype was counted only a few times. The gene calls are TRBV10-3 and TRBJ2-5; TRBD1 matches at 8 bases. Germline CDR1 is ENHRY and CDR2 is SYGVKD. The CDR3 is 17 residues long. Losses at the gene ends were 0 bases for V and 5 bases for J; bases not matched to a gene: 11. The CDR3, as DNA: TGTGCCATCAGTGAGTCGGTCCGACAGGGGCGTAGGGAGACCCAGTACTTC. Protein product: CAISESVRQGRRETQYF.

CDR3 loop: CASSAIRGRNTGELFF. For the CDR3, the DNA is TGTGCCAGCAGCGCAATAAGGGGCCGGAACACCGGGGAGCTGTTTTTT. The V gene is TRBV11-1, the J gene TRBJ2-2; possible D gene TRBD1, 5 bases. Germline V gene sequence: CDR1 SGHAT, CDR2 FQDESV (reference sequence). CDR3 length: 16 residues. V shed 5 bases and J shed 1 base, with 14 bases lying between them.